This record looks at one T cell receptor (beta chain) sequence and its context. Its cognate antigen is unknown. There were eight separate reactions per sample in which cDNA was made. Researchers put TCRalpha and TCRbeta cDNA through two nested PCRs lasting about 17 and 10 cycles. For each CDR3 protein, TCRdb gives one entry from its re-call of the 5' RACE reads, without DNA. This repertoire comprises under 150,000 distinct CDR3 sequences; its ten largest clones make up under 2.5%. These data come from a study of monozygotic twins with inflammatory bowel disease. The study's findings and limits: Patient-specific immunosuppressive treatments may have made repertoires more variable.

For every donor, one blood sample of 2.5 ml was drawn. This CDR3 region has 16 residues. From germline, CDR1 is DFQATT and CDR2 SNEGSKA (reference sequence). Sequences were obtained from blood. The chain employs TRBV20-1 and TRBJ2-5; absent DNA, TCRdb's TRBD2 call cannot be checked. The TCR comes from a human donor with ulcerative colitis or Crohn's disease, or a healthy co-twin of an affected twin (not recorded which). CDR3 residues: CSATRHSGGAGETQYF.